This TCR beta chain was sequenced in a study of CD8 T cells in Susac syndrome. CDR3 length equals 15 residues. CDR1 and CDR2 from the germline V gene are DFQATT and SNEGSKA (reference sequence). Trimming stripped 2 bases from V and 0 bases from J, with 11 bases between. It was with random hexamers that about 0.45 to 1 ug RNA was reverse transcribed. It was immunoSEQ multiplex PCR that amplified TCR beta CDR3 across 54 Vbeta and 13 Jbeta. One entry per CDR3 protein, called by TCRdb with MiXCR from the immunoSEQ multiplex PCR reads. There are 200,000 to 250,000 distinct CDR3 sequences in the sample; 95% occur only once, and 0.085% to 0.095% lies in the top ten. Relapsing-remitting disease, either stable or active, was present in the multiple sclerosis controls, who were treatment-naive patients.

This receptor was obtained from a human donor with multiple sclerosis. J is TRBJ2-1 and V is TRBV20-1; unclear D gene. The material sequenced was CD4+ T cells from PBMCs. CDR3 bases: TGCAGTGCTAGATCGGCTGTAAACTCCTACAATGAGCAGTTCTTC. Its protein is CSARSAVNSYNEQFF.